Included here is one T cell receptor (beta chain) sequence, with context. Its specificity is unknown. The CDR3 extends over 13 amino acids. With 5 bases removed from V and 10 bases from J, the gap between germline ends came to 15 bases. Germline V lookup: CDR1 GTSNPN, CDR2 SVGIG (reference sequence). The data derive from a study of vaccination effects on CD4 cells after COVID-19. Study results and limitations: Relatively few convalescent patients took part in the study, which had no early post-infection timepoints.

Repertoires were generated with immunoSEQ multiplex PCR, while TCRdb's copy carries only in-frame clones and drops some. The sample includes approximately 30,000 clones, approximately 68% of them seen just once. Before sequencing, viral peptide pools were used by the ViraFEST assay to expand antigen-specific CD4+ T cells. Culture proceeded for under twelve days, and CD4+ T cells were then isolated. Two million PBMC per well received 10 IU/ml IL-2 and roughly 10 ug/ml peptides in culture. The source is a human donor who received a COVID-19 vaccine. V usage is TRBV30 and J usage is TRBJ1-6; a weak D match, TRBD1 (5 bases). The sequencing here drew on CD4+ T cells from PBMCs cultured with HCoV-229E spike peptides, taken before COVID-19 vaccination. CDR3 bases: TGTGCCTGGCAGGGTAAAGGGAGGTCACCCCTCCACTTT. Encoded protein: CAWQGKGRSPLHF.